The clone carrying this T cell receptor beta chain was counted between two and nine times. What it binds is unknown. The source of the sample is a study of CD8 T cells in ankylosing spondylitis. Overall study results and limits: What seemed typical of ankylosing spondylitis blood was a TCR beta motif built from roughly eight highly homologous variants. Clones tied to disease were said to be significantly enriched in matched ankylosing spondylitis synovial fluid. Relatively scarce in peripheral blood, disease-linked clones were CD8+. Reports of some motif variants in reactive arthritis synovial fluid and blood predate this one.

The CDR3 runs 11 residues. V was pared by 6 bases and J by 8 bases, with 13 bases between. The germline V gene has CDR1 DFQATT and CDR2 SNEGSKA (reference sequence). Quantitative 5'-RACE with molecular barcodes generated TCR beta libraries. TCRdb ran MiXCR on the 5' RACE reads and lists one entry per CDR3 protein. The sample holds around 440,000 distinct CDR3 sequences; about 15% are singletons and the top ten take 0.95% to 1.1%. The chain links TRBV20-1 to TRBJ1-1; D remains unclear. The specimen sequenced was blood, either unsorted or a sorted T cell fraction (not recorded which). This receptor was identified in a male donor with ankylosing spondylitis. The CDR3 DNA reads TGCAGTGCCCCTCTCGGCGTCGAAGCTTTCTTT. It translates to CSAPLGVEAFF.